This T cell receptor (beta chain) was found in a study of T-cell memory formation after mild COVID-19. This clonotype was seen a handful of times. Via MiXCR, TCRdb re-called the 5' RACE reads, giving one row per CDR3 protein. The sample has some 600,000 distinct CDR3 sequences; 15% to 20% are singletons. The sequence was obtained from an adult woman who had mild COVID-19 (a few samples of this study predate the infection). Cell type and time point are not known. The sample taken for sequencing was PBMCs or a T cell subset sorted from them (not recorded which).

The chain's CDR3 is CASRPRGTSYEQYF. DNA of the CDR3: TGTGCCAGCAGGCCCAGGGGCACCTCCTACGAGCAGTACTTC. J is TRBJ2-7 and V is TRBV27, with D possibly TRBD1 on 6 matching bases. Germline CDR1 is MNHEY and CDR2 is SMNVEV (reference sequence). The CDR3 has 14 amino acids. Trimming removed 6 bases at V and 0 bases at J, with 12 bases between.